What follows is one T cell receptor beta chain and its context. Antigen specificity is unknown. Running of the assay took place at deep level. Assay: immunoSEQ multiplex PCR; the TCRdb copy retains only in-frame clones and omits some. The sample contains about 2,500,000 clones, 85% to 95% of which appear only once. Trimming removed 0 bases from V and 2 bases from J, with 20 bases in between. CDR3 length equals 19 residues. CDR1 is MRHNA and CDR2 is SNTAGT in the germline V gene. The data belong to a study of shared clonotypes between healthy human individuals. Study summary: The study used three CD4 naive, three CD4 memory, two CD8 naive and one CD8 memory plate per donor.

Whole-study findings and limits: Sampling covered nothing but blood. Tissue TCR repertoires likely differ from those found in blood.

Sequencing was performed on naive CD4+ T cells sorted from blood. Subset in this sample: CD45RA+ positively selected. V gene TRBV6-4 combines with J gene TRBJ1-5; possibly TRBD1 for D (5 bases). The origin of this receptor is a man in his late teens or twenties in good health. This CDR3 reads CASSDSGRVAPGRNQPQHF. The CDR3, as DNA: TGTGCCAGCAGTGACTCTGGCAGGGTGGCCCCAGGTCGCAATCAGCCCCAGCATTTT.